This entry is about one T cell receptor (beta chain). This record belongs to a study of blood T cell repertoires in COVID-19. Participants, 18 to 89 years old, spanned fewer than 25 US areas. Clinical history as reported by participants underpinned cohort assignment. Measured with immunoSEQ multiplex PCR; TCRdb has only the in-frame clones, and not every one. The sample consists of around 140,000 clones, about 86% of them appearing once. Germline V gives CDR1 SGHAT, CDR2 FQNNGV. The trim removed 5 bases at V and 4 bases at J, leaving 4 bases unmatched. This CDR3 comprises 13 residues. What was sequenced was PBMCs or T cells enriched from blood (not recorded which). This receptor was obtained from a man between 35 and 55 years old with acute COVID-19. The chain combines TRBV11-2 with TRBJ1-1; 7 nucleotides align to TRBD1. The CDR3 spells CASSGTVGTEAFF. The CDR3 bases are TGTGCCAGCAGCGGGACAGTCGGCACTGAAGCTTTCTTT.